This T cell receptor beta chain was profiled in a study of cytomegalovirus exposure and HLA in healthy donors. About the research overall: Early released data comprised some 91 million unique TCRs from HLA-typed donors.

CDR3 length equals 15 residues. V was clipped by 4 bases and J by 2 bases, with 14 bases between them. From germline, CDR1 is MGHDK and CDR2 SYGVNS. A multiplex PCR was run with 60 Vbeta primers and 13 Jbeta primers. Libraries were prepared by immunoSEQ multiplex PCR; TCRdb keeps only in-frame clonotypes and omits some of them. The table records 100,000 to 150,000 clones, about three quarters of them present only once. This clone was counted once. The antigen is undetermined. Study-wide results and limits: A highly shared variant cluster was judged a likely technical artifact.

The TCR originated in a young woman in good health and CMV-seronegative. Material: PBMCs. The V gene is TRBV25-1, the J gene TRBJ2-5, with D tentatively TRBD1 (5 bases). The CDR3 DNA is TGTGCCAGCAGTGGAAGGGGAAACCGACAAGAGACCCAGTACTTC. This encodes CASSGRGNRQETQYF. The full variable domain, completed using reference TRBV25-1 and TRBJ2-5, is EADIYQTPRYLVIGTGKKITLECSQTMGHDKMYWYQQDPGMELHLIHYSYGVNSTEKGDLSSESTVSRIRTEHFPLTLESARPSHTSQYLCASSGRGNRQETQYFGPGTRLLVL.